This T cell receptor (beta chain) comes out of a study of OX40 agonist ivuxolimab in advanced cancers. Per the germline V gene, CDR1 is SGHDT and CDR2 is YYEEEE. V was clipped by 2 bases and J by 9 bases, with 15 bases between them. The length of the CDR3 is 14 residues. The method was immunoSEQ multiplex PCR; TCRdb's version includes in-frame clones alone and lacks a portion of them. Of tens of thousands of clones in the sample, around 84% were seen once. This clone showed up just once. Sequencing was performed on CD4+ or CD8+ T cells sorted from blood, taken in a trial of the OX40 agonist ivuxolimab. This TCR was recovered from an adult with an advanced solid tumor such as melanoma, head and neck, liver or kidney cancer. The V gene is TRBV5-6, the J gene TRBJ1-5, with D possibly being TRBD1 (5 bases). This CDR3 is CASSFSGQGPPQHF. CDR3 in DNA: TGTGCCAGCAGCTTTTCGGGGCAAGGTCCGCCCCAGCATTTT. Together with reference TRBV5-6 and TRBJ1-5, the CDR3 gives the full variable domain: DAGVTQSPTHLIKTRGQQVTLRCSPKSGHDTVSWYQQALGQGPQFIFQYYEEEERQRGNFPDRFSGHQFPNYSSELNVNALLLGDSALYLCASSFSGQGPPQHFGDGTRLSIL.